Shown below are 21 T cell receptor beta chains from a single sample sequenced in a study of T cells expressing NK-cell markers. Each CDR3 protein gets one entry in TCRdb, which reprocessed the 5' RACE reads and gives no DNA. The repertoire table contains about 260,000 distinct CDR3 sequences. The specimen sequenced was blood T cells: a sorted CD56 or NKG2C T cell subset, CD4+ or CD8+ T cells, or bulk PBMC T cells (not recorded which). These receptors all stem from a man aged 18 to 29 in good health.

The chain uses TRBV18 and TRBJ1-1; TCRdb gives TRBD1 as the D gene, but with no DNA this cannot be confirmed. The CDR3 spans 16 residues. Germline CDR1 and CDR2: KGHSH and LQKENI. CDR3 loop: CASSPPGGPMNTEAFF.

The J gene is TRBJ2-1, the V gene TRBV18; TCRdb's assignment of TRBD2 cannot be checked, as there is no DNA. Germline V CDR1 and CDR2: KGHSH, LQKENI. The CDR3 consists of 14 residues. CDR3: CASSSPSGRNEQFF.

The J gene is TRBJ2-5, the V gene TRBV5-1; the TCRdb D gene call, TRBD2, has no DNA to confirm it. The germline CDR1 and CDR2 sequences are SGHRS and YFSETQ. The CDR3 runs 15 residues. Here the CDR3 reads CASSLGTSGSETQYF.

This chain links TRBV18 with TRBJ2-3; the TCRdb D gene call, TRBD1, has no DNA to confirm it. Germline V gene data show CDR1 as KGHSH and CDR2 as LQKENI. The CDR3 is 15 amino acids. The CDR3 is CASSPKQGVTDTQYF.

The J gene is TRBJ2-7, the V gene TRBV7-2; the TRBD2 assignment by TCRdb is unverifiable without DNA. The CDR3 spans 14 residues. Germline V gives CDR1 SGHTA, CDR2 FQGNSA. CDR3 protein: CASGRGSESYEQYF.

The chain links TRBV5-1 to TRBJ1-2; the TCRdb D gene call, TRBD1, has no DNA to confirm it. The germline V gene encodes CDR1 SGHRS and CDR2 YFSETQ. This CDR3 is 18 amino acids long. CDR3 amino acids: CASSWNQGQGGRNYGYTF.

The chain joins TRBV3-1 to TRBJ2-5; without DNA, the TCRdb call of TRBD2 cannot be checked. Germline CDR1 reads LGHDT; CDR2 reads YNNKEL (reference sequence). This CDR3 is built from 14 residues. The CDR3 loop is CASSPRGFKETQYF.

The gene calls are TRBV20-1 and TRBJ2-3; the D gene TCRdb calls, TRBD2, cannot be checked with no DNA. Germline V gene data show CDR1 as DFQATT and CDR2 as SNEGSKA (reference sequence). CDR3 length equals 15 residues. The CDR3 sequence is CSARVSLAGPDTQYF.

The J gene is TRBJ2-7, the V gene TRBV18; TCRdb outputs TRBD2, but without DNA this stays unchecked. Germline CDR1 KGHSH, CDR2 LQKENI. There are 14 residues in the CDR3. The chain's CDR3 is CASSPGRTGYEQYF.

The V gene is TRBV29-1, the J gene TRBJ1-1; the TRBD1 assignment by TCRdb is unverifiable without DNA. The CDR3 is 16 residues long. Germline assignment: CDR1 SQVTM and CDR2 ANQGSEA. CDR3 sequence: CSVAPLRDRGGTEAFF.

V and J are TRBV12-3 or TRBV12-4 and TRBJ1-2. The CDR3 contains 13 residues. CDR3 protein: CATGDRRYYGYTF.

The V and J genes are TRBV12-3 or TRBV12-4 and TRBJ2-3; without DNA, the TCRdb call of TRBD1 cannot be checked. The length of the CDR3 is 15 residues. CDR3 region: CASSPQGGGTDTQYF.

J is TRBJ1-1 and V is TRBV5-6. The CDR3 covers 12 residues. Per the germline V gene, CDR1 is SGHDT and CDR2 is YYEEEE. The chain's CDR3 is CASSFTTGEAFF. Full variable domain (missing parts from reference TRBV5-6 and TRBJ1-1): DAGVTQSPTHLIKTRGQQVTLRCSPKSGHDTVSWYQQALGQGPQFIFQYYEEEERQRGNFPDRFSGHQFPNYSSELNVNALLLGDSALYLCASSFTTGEAFFGQGTRLTVV.

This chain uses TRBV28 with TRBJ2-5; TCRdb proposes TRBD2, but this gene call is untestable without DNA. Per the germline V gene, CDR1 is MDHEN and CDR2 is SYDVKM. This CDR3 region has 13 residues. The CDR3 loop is CASTWTTLGTQYF. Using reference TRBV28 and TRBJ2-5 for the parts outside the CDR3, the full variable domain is DVKVTQSSRYLVKRTGEKVFLECVQDMDHENMFWYRQDPGLGLRLIYFSYDVKMKEKGDIPEGYSVSREKKERFSLILESASTNQTSMYLCASTWTTLGTQYFGPGTRLLVL.

The CDR3 is CASSRGYQRPGLAGNEQYF. The chain is built from TRBV19 and TRBJ2-7; TCRdb outputs TRBD2, but without DNA this stays unchecked. The CDR3 spans 19 residues. CDR1 LNHDA and CDR2 SQIVND come from the germline V gene (reference sequence).

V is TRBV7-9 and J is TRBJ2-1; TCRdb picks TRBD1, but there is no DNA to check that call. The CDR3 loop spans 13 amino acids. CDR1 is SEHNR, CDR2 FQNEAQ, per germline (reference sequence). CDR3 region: CASILTGANEQFF.

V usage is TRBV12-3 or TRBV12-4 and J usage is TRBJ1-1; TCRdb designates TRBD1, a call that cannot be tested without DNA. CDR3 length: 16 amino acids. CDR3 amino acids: CASSFGGRIADTEAFF.

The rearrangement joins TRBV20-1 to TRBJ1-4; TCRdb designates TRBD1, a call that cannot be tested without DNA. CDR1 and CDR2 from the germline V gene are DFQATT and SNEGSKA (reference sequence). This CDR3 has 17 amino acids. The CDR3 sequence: CSARDSHSGTRGEKLFF.

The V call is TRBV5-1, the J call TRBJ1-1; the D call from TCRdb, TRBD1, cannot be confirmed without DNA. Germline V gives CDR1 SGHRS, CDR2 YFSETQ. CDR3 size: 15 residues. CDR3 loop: CASSTDPQGAGEAFF.

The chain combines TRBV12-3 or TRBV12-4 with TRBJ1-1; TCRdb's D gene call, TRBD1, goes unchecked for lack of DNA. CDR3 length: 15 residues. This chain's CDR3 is CASSLAIRENTEAFF.

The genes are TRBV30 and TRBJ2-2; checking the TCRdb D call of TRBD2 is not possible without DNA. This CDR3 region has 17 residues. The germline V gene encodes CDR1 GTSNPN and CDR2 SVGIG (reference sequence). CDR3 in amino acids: CAWSGRGSPANTGELFF. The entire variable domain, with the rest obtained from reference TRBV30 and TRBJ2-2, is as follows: SQTIHQWPATLVQPVGSPLSLECTVEGTSNPNLYWYRQAAGRGLQLLFYSVGIGQISSEVPQNLSASRPQDRQFILSSKKLLLSDSGFYLCAWSGRGSPANTGELFFGEGSRLTVL.